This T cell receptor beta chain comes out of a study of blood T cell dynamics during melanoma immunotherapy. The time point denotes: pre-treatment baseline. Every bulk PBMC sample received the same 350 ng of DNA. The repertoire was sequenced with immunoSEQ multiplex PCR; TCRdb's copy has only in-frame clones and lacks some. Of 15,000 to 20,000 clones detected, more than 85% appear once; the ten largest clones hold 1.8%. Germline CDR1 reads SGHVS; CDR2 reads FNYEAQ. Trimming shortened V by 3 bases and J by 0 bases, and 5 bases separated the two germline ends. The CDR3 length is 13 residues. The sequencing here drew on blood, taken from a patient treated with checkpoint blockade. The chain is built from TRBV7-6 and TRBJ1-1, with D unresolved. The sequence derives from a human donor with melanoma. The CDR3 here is CASSFELNTEAFF. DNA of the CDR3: TGTGCCAGCAGCTTTGAGTTGAACACTGAAGCTTTCTTT.